This TCR beta chain was sequenced for a study of T-cell memory formation after mild COVID-19. This CDR3 contains 15 residues. V dropped 4 bases and J dropped 5; count of bases not matched to a gene: 10. Using constant-segment primers, 5'RACE produced TCR alpha and TCR beta cDNA libraries carrying sample barcodes and UMIs. TCRdb called the 5' RACE reads again in MiXCR, with one record for every CDR3 protein. This sample has a few hundred thousand distinct CDR3 sequences, with roughly a fifth found just once. Study conclusions and caveats: Clones that got smaller from day 15 to 85 had even CD4/CD8, while clones growing later tipped toward CD4+. There were some responding clones in pre-infection memory, which suggested that cross-reactive memory had joined.

About this clonotype itself: What it recognizes is unknown.

The TCR sequence derives from a man aged 18 to 30 who had mild COVID-19 (a few samples of this study predate the infection). Cell type and time point are not known. The gene calls are TRBV12-3 or TRBV12-4 and TRBJ1-1, with 7 bases identical to TRBD1. Sequences were obtained from PBMCs or a T cell subset sorted from them (not recorded which). The CDR3 loop is CASSSPWARGTEAFF. DNA of the CDR3: TGTGCCAGCAGTTCCCCTTGGGCCAGGGGGACTGAAGCTTTCTTT.